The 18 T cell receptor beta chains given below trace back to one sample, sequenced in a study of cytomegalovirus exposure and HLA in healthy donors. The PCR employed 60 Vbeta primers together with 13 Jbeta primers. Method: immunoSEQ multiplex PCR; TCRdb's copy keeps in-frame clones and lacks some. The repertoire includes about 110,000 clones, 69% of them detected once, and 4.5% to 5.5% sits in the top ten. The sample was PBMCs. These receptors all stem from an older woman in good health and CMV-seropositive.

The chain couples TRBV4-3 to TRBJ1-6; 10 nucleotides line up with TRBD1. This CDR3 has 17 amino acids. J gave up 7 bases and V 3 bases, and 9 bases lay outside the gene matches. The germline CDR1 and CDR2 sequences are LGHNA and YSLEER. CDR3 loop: CASSHLGQGVTNSPLHF. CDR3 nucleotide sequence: TGCGCCAGCAGCCACCTCGGACAGGGGGTTACGAATTCACCCCTCCACTTT.

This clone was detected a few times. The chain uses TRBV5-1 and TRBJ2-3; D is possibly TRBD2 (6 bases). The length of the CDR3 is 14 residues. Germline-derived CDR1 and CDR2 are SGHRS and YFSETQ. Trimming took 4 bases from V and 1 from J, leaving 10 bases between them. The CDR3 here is CASSRPGGTDTQYF. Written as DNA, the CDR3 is TGCGCCAGCAGCAGGCCGGGGGGCACAGATACGCAGTATTTT.

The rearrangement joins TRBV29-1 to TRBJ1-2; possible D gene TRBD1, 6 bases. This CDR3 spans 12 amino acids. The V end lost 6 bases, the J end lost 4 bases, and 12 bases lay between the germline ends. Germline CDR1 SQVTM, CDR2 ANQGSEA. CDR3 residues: CSVPGHPYGYTF. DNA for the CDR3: TGCAGCGTCCCGGGACACCCCTATGGCTACACCTTC.

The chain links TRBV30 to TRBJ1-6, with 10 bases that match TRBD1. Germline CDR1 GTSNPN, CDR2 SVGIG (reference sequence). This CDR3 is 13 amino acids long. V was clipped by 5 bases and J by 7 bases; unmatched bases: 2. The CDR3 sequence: CAWRDRGNSPLHF. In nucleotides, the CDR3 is TGTGCCTGGCGGGACAGGGGAAATTCACCCCTCCACTTT.

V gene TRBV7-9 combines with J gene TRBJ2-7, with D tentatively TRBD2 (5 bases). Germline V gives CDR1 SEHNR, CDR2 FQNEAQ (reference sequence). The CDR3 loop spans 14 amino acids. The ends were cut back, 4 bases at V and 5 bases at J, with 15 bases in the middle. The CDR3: CASSSREVYNEQYF. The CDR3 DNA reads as TGTGCCAGCAGCTCCCGGGAAGTTTACAACGAGCAGTACTTC.

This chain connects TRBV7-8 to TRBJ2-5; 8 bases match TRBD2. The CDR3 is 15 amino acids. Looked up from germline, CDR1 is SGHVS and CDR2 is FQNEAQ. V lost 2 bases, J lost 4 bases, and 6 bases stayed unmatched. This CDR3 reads CASSLYGGASETQYF. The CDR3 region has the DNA TGTGCCAGCAGCTTATACGGGGGGGCGTCAGAGACCCAGTACTTC.

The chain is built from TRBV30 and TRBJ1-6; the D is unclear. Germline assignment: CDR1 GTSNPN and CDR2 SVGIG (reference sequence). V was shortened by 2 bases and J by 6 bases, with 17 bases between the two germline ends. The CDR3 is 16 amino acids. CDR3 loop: CAWSQLLDPPNSPLHF. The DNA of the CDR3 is TGTGCCTGGAGTCAACTGCTAGACCCCCCTAATTCACCCCTCCACTTT.

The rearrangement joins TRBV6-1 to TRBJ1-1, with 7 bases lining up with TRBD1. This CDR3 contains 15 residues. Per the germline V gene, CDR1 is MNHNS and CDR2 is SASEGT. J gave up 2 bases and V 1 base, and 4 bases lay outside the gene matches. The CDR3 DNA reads TGTGCCAGCAGTGAAGTGTGGGACAGCAACACTGAAGCTTTCTTT. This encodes CASSEVWDSNTEAFF.

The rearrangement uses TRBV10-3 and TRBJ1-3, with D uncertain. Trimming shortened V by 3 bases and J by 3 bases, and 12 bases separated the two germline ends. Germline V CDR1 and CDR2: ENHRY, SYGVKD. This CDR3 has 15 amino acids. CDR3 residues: CAISELSGSGNTIYF. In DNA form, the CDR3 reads TGTGCCATCAGTGAATTGTCCGGGAGTGGAAACACCATATATTTT.

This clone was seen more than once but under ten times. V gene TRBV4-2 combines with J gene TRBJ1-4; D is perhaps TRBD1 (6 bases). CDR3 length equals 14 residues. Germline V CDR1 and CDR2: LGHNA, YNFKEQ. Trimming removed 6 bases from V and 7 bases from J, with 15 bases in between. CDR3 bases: TGTGCCAGCAGTGGGGGTCAGGGGAGTGAAAAACTGTTTTTT. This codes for CASSGGQGSEKLFF.

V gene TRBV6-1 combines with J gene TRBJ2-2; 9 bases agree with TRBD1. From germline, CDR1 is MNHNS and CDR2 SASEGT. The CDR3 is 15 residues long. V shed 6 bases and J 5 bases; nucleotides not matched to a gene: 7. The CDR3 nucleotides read TGTGCCAGCAGGGGGACAGGGTGGGGGACCGGGGAGCTGTTTTTT. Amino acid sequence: CASRGTGWGTGELFF.

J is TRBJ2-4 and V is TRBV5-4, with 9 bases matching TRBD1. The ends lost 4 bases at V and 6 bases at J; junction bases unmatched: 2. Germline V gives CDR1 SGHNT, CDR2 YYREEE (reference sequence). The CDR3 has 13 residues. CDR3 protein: CASSVDRGNIQYF. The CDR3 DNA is TGTGCCAGCAGCGTGGACAGGGGAAACATTCAGTACTTC. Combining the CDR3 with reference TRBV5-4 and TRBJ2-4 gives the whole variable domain ETGVTQSPTHLIKTRGQQVTLRCSSQSGHNTVSWYQQALGQGPQFIFQYYREEENGRGNFPPRFSGLQFPNYSSELNVNALELDDSALYLCASSVDRGNIQYFGAGTRLSVL.

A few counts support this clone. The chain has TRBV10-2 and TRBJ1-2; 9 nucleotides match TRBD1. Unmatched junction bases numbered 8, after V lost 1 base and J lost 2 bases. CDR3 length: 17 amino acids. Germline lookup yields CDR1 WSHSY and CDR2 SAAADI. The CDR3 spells CASSEWGDRATNYGYTF. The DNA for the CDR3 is TGCGCCAGCAGTGAGTGGGGGGACAGGGCCACCAACTATGGCTACACCTTC.

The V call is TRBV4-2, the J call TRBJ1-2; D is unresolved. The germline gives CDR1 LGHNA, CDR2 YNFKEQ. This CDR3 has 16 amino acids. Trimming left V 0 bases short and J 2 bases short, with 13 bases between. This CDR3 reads CASSQDWSGSNYGYTF. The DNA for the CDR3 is TGTGCCAGCAGCCAAGATTGGTCAGGCTCCAACTATGGCTACACCTTC.

The CDR3 reads CASSFGGQARTEAFF. The CDR3, as DNA: TGTGCCAGCAGCTTTGGGGGACAGGCTCGGACTGAAGCTTTCTTT. The chain joins TRBV7-3 to TRBJ1-1, with TRBD1 matching 8 bases. CDR1 is SGHTA and CDR2 is FQGTGA in the germline V gene. Trimming took 3 bases from V and 5 from J; bases not matched to a gene: 8. The length of the CDR3 is 15 residues.

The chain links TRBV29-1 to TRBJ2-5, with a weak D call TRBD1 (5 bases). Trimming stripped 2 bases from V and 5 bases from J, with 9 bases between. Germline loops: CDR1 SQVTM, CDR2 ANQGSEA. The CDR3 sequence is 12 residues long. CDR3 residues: CSVEQGSETQYF. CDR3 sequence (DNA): TGCAGCGTTGAACAGGGTTCGGAGACCCAGTACTTC.

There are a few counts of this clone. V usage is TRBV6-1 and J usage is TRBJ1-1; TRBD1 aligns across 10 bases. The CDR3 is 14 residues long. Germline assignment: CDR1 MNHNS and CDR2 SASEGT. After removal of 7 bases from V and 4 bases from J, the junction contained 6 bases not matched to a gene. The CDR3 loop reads CASIKTGGITEAFF. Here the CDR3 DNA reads TGTGCCAGCATTAAGACAGGGGGCATCACTGAAGCTTTCTTT.

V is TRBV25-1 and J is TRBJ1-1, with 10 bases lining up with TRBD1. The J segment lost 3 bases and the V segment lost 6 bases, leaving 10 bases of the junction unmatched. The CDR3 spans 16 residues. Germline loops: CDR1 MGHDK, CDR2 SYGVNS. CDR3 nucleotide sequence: TGTGCCAGCAGAAGGACAGGGGGTGTTTTGGACACTGAAGCTTTCTTT. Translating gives CASRRTGGVLDTEAFF.